The rows below give T cell receptor beta chains drawn from one sample of a study of shared clonotypes between healthy human individuals. The data were produced by immunoSEQ multiplex PCR, yet TCRdb's version contains in-frame clones alone and is incomplete. The sample consists of about 770,000 clones, roughly two thirds of them appearing once. Sequenced: memory CD4+ T cells sorted from blood. Every receptor here comes from a woman aged 25 to 45 in good health. Each CDR3 is given with its conserved first and last residue. The D gene is left open where the match is weak. Size values are once, few and many counts, or a class for expanded clones, and some rows have none.

d_gene	abundance	v_gene	j_gene	CDR3nt	CDR3aa
TRBD1	once	TRBV27	TRBJ2-7	TGTGCCAGCAGTCCCCGCGGACAGGGGAAGTACGAGCAGTACTTC	CASSPRGQGKYEQYF
.	few	TRBV6-1	TRBJ2-5	TGTGCCAGCAGTGAAATGTTCAGTTCCCAAGAGACCCAGTACTTC	CASSEMFSSQETQYF
TRBD2	few	TRBV7-2	TRBJ2-1	TGTGCCAGCAGCTTGACTAGCGGGCTGAGCTCCTACAATGAGCAGTTCTTC	CASSLTSGLSSYNEQFF
.	.	TRBV7-6	TRBJ1-6	TGTGCCAGCAGCTTAGTGGCTTCACCCCTCCACTTT	CASSLVASPLHF
.	.	TRBV28	TRBJ2-3	TGTGCCAGCAGCCGGACAGAAGATACGCAGTATTTT	CASSRTEDTQYF
TRBD1	.	TRBV9	TRBJ1-2	TGTGCCAGCAGCGGCTGGTCTGTCCCGGGACAGGGGACCGCTAACTATGGCTACACCTTC	CASSGWSVPGQGTANYGYTF
.	once	TRBV14	TRBJ1-2	TGTGCCAGCAGCCAGGACCTCCACCGCTATGGCTACACCTTC	CASSQDLHRYGYTF
.	.	TRBV2	TRBJ2-2	TGTGCCAGCAGTGAAATCCCGCGGGATACCGGGGAGCTGTTTTTT	CASSEIPRDTGELFF
TRBD2	.	TRBV29-1	TRBJ2-1	TGCAGCGTTGGAGGGGTTAGCGGGAGGGAGCTTTGGGATGAGCAGTTCTTC	CSVGGVSGRELWDEQFF
.	once	TRBV2	TRBJ2-7	TGTGCCAGCACCTCAGAGGGTTACGAGCAGTACTTC	CASTSEGYEQYF
.	.	TRBV18	TRBJ2-7	TGTGCCAGCTCACCACCGGGACCGACGAGCTCCTACGAGCAGTACTTC	CASSPPGPTSSYEQYF
TRBD1	.	TRBV27	TRBJ2-7	TGTGCCAGCAGTTTATCTGGGACAGGGGGCTTTGGCGAGCAGTACTTC	CASSLSGTGGFGEQYF
.	.	TRBV6-1	TRBJ2-6	TGTGCCAGCAGTGAAGGTGCCTCTGGGGCCAACGTCCTGACTTTC	CASSEGASGANVLTF
.	.	TRBV7-9	TRBJ2-1	TGTGCCAGCAGCCCGCCGGGCCACAATGAGCAGTTCTTC	CASSPPGHNEQFF
.	.	TRBV21-1	TRBJ1-3	TGTGCCAGCAGGCGGGGCTCTGGAAACACCATATATTTT	CASRRGSGNTIYF
.	once	TRBV6-1	TRBJ2-7	TGTGCCAGCAGTGAAAGTGGATACGAGCAGTACTTC	CASSESGYEQYF
.	.	TRBV7-2	TRBJ2-1	TGTGCCAGCAGCCCCGTCGTATTGAGTAGGAATGAGCAGTTCTTC	CASSPVVLSRNEQFF
TRBD1	.	TRBV7-7	TRBJ2-1	TGTGCCAGCAGCTTAGAAGGACAGGGAAGTGAGCAGTTCTTC	CASSLEGQGSEQFF
TRBD1	.	TRBV7-8	TRBJ1-2	TGTGCCAGCAGCTCGGGACAGGAAGTCTATGGCTACACCTTC	CASSSGQEVYGYTF
.	.	TRBV18	TRBJ1-3	TGTGCCAGCTCGGGCAGCTCTGGAAACACCATATATTTT	CASSGSSGNTIYF
.	.	TRBV7-9	TRBJ2-5	TGTGCCAGCAGCGATAGCTATAATCTGACCCAGTACTTC	CASSDSYNLTQYF
.	few	TRBV11-2	TRBJ1-5	TGTGCCAGCAGCTTAGGGGGCCAGGGATGGCAACAGCCCCAGCATTTT	CASSLGGQGWQQPQHF
.	.	TRBV28	TRBJ1-2	TGTGCCAGCAGTTTATCAGTCTTCGCGTTTGGGGGCAGTAGCTATGGCTACACCTTC	CASSLSVFAFGGSSYGYTF
TRBD1	.	TRBV15	TRBJ1-5	TGTGCCACCAGTTTGGCAGGGGGGCGACAGCCCCAGCATTTT	CATSLAGGRQPQHF
TRBD1	.	TRBV5-8	TRBJ2-1	TGTGCCAGCAGCTTGGTCGGACAGGGGTTCAATGAGCAGTTCTTC	CASSLVGQGFNEQFF
TRBD1	.	TRBV18	TRBJ1-1	TGTGCCAGCTCACCTACAGGGGGCGCGGGTAGCACTGAAGCTTTCTTT	CASSPTGGAGSTEAFF
TRBD2	.	TRBV10-3	TRBJ2-5	TGTGCCATCAGTGAGTCTCTAGCGGGAGAAGGGGAGACCCAGTACTTC	CAISESLAGEGETQYF
.	many	TRBV6-6	TRBJ2-3	TGTGCCAGCAGCAAACCTCGCACAGATACGCAGTATTTT	CASSKPRTDTQYF
.	.	TRBV11-2	TRBJ1-2	TGTGCCAGCAGCTTTGGTAGTGACACCTATGGCTACACCTTC	CASSFGSDTYGYTF
TRBD1	.	TRBV7-9	TRBJ1-2	TGTGCCAGCAGCCTCGACAGGGGAGTTAACTATGGCTACACCTTC	CASSLDRGVNYGYTF
.	few	TRBV15	TRBJ2-1	TGTGCCACCAGCAGAGATGTTGCACAGGCGTATGAGCAGTTCTTC	CATSRDVAQAYEQFF
TRBD1	.	TRBV19	TRBJ2-1	TGTGCCAGTAGTATCTATGGGACAGGGGAATTAAATGAGCAGTTCTTC	CASSIYGTGELNEQFF
.	.	TRBV6-5	TRBJ1-3	TGTGCCAGCAGCCCCCGCTTTGGTTCTGGAAACACCATATATTTT	CASSPRFGSGNTIYF
TRBD1	.	TRBV5-1	TRBJ2-7	TGCGCCAGCAGCGTCACAGGGGGCGAGATCTACGAGCAGTACTTC	CASSVTGGEIYEQYF
.	.	TRBV28	TRBJ2-5	TGTGCCAGCAGCCCCGGAACGCAAGAGACCCAGTACTTC	CASSPGTQETQYF
TRBD1	.	TRBV18	TRBJ2-7	TGTGCCAGCTCGCAAGGACAGGGCTACACCTACGAGCAGTACTTC	CASSQGQGYTYEQYF
.	.	TRBV5-4	TRBJ2-5	TGTGCCAGCAGCTTGGCCCTAGAGCAAGAGACCCAGTACTTC	CASSLALEQETQYF
TRBD1	.	TRBV5-1	TRBJ2-5	TGCGCCAGCAGCTTAGGGGGACAGCAAGAGACCCAGTACTTC	CASSLGGQQETQYF
.	many	TRBV2	TRBJ2-7	TGTGCCAGTATACGGCCCACAGGGTTCGGGGAGCAGTACTTC	CASIRPTGFGEQYF
.	.	TRBV27	TRBJ1-3	TGTGCCAGCATGACGGGGAGCTCTGGAAACACCATATATTTT	CASMTGSSGNTIYF
.	.	TRBV10-1	TRBJ2-1	TGCGCCAGCAGTGCAGGGGCGGCGGGGTACAATGAGCAGTTCTTC	CASSAGAAGYNEQFF
TRBD1	.	TRBV29-1	TRBJ2-1	TGCAGCGCCCGGGACAGTTCCCGAGTGGGGGAGCAGTTCTTC	CSARDSSRVGEQFF
TRBD1	.	TRBV4-1	TRBJ2-3	TGCGCCAGCAGCGTGGGACAGGGGGCCCGTGAAGATACGCAGTATTTT	CASSVGQGAREDTQYF
TRBD2	.	TRBV5-1	TRBJ2-7	TGCGCCAGCAGCCGCTTAGCGGGACCCTCCTACGAGCAGTACTTC	CASSRLAGPSYEQYF
.	once	TRBV7-3	TRBJ2-6	TGTGCCAGCAGCTTATCTGGGAATCCTGGGGCCAACGTCCTGACTTTC	CASSLSGNPGANVLTF
.	few	TRBV29-1	TRBJ2-7	TGCAGCGTATGGACAGAAGTAACCTACGAGCAGTACTTC	CSVWTEVTYEQYF
.	.	TRBV5-1	TRBJ2-7	TGCGCCAGCAGCTTGGAGGACACCCGCTCCTACGAGCAGTACTTC	CASSLEDTRSYEQYF
.	.	TRBV19	TRBJ1-5	TGTGCCAGTAGGGGGGAGGTTACGAGCAATCAGCCCCAGCATTTT	CASRGEVTSNQPQHF
.	.	TRBV5-1	TRBJ1-1	TGCGCCAGCAGACCAATCTCTGGAGCAACTGAAGCTTTCTTT	CASRPISGATEAFF
.	.	TRBV25-1	TRBJ2-1	TGTGCCAGCAGTGCAAAAACTAGCTCCTCCTACAATGAGCAGTTCTTC	CASSAKTSSSYNEQFF
.	.	TRBV28	TRBJ1-1	TGTGCCAGCACTCTCGCAGGGGCCGAGAACACTGAAGCTTTCTTT	CASTLAGAENTEAFF
.	.	TRBV5-5	TRBJ2-7	TGTGCCAGCAGCTTGTTGACCGTTACCTACGAGCAGTACTTC	CASSLLTVTYEQYF
TRBD2	.	TRBV19	TRBJ2-7	TGTGCCAGTAGTATAGGTCCTAGCGGGAGCCCCCACGAGCAGTACTTC	CASSIGPSGSPHEQYF
TRBD2	.	TRBV11-2	TRBJ2-3	TGTGCCAGCAGCCTGAAACTAGCGGGAGGGGTAGATACGCAGTATTTT	CASSLKLAGGVDTQYF
TRBD2	.	TRBV11-3	TRBJ2-2	TGTGCCAGCAGCCCGGGACTAGCGGGAGGAGGCCGGGAGCTGTTTTTT	CASSPGLAGGGRELFF